These T cell receptor beta chains were read from a single sample in a study of blood T cell repertoires in COVID-19. TCRdb keeps only in-frame clones here, not all; method: immunoSEQ multiplex PCR. Of approximately 220,000 clones in the sample, approximately 83% were seen once. Sequenced: PBMCs or T cells enriched from blood (not recorded which). Every receptor here comes from a woman in her 50s who had been exposed to COVID-19. CDR3s include the opening cysteine and the closing phenylalanine or tryptophan. The order of the fields is V gene, D gene, clone size, J gene, CDR3 DNA, CDR3 protein. D genes are given only for firm matches. Only part of the rows carry a size: once, few, many, or a class if the clone is expanded.

v_gene: TRBV19
d_gene: -
abundance: few
j_gene: TRBJ2-7
CDR3nt: TGTGCCAGTAGTATAGGGGCAAGTCGCTACGAGCAGTACTTC
CDR3aa: CASSIGASRYEQYF

v_gene: TRBV28
d_gene: -
abundance: -
j_gene: TRBJ1-6
CDR3nt: TGTGCCAGCAGTCCAACCCCCCGGCGGTCCTATAATTCACCCCTCCACTTT
CDR3aa: CASSPTPRRSYNSPLHF

v_gene: TRBV5-1
d_gene: -
abundance: -
j_gene: TRBJ2-5
CDR3nt: TGCGCCAGCAGCTTCTCAGGTAGTCAAGAGACCCAGTACTTC
CDR3aa: CASSFSGSQETQYF

v_gene: TRBV16
d_gene: -
abundance: -
j_gene: TRBJ2-7
CDR3nt: TGTGCCAGCAGTCTGGCAGGGGAGGGGACCTACGAGCAGTACTTC
CDR3aa: CASSLAGEGTYEQYF

v_gene: TRBV5-4
d_gene: -
abundance: -
j_gene: TRBJ2-7
CDR3nt: TGTGCCAGCAGCTTTAGGGCCCCCGGGACACGGATCTACGAGCAGTACTTC
CDR3aa: CASSFRAPGTRIYEQYF

v_gene: TRBV19
d_gene: TRBD2
abundance: once
j_gene: TRBJ2-3
CDR3nt: TGTGCCAGTAGTATTCTCGGGGGGGGCGGGAAGACAGATACGCAGTATTTT
CDR3aa: CASSILGGGGKTDTQYF

v_gene: TRBV7-2
d_gene: -
abundance: -
j_gene: TRBJ1-5
CDR3nt: TGTGCCAGCAGCTTAATTGACAAAACAGTCAATCAGCCCCAGCATTTT
CDR3aa: CASSLIDKTVNQPQHF

v_gene: TRBV5-1
d_gene: -
abundance: -
j_gene: TRBJ2-7
CDR3nt: TGCGCCAGCAGCTTCCGCGACAGCAACTACGAGCAGTACTTC
CDR3aa: CASSFRDSNYEQYF

v_gene: TRBV5-4
d_gene: -
abundance: -
j_gene: TRBJ1-1
CDR3nt: TGTGCCAGCAGCTTGGACCGGGGAGCGGAAGCTTTCTTT
CDR3aa: CASSLDRGAEAFF

v_gene: TRBV19
d_gene: -
abundance: -
j_gene: TRBJ2-7
CDR3nt: TGTGCCAGTAGTACTCCAGGTTACTCCTACGAGCAGTACTTC
CDR3aa: CASSTPGYSYEQYF

v_gene: TRBV19
d_gene: TRBD1
abundance: few
j_gene: TRBJ2-1
CDR3nt: TGTGCCAGTAGTATCGGGACAGTGTACAATGAGCAGTTCTTC
CDR3aa: CASSIGTVYNEQFF

v_gene: TRBV27
d_gene: -
abundance: -
j_gene: TRBJ2-6
CDR3nt: TGTGCCAGCAGTTCCGGACTTGCTGGGGCCAACGTCCTGACTTTC
CDR3aa: CASSSGLAGANVLTF

v_gene: TRBV28
d_gene: -
abundance: few
j_gene: TRBJ1-1
CDR3nt: TGTGCCAGCAGCCCTTCGTTAGCGGGAACTGAAGCTTTCTTT
CDR3aa: CASSPSLAGTEAFF

v_gene: TRBV4-1
d_gene: TRBD2
abundance: -
j_gene: TRBJ2-5
CDR3nt: TGCGCCAGCAGTCGACTAGCGGTACAAGAGACCCAGTACTTC
CDR3aa: CASSRLAVQETQYF

v_gene: TRBV3-1/TRBV3-2
d_gene: TRBD1
abundance: -
j_gene: TRBJ1-3
CDR3nt: TGTGCCAGCAGCCACACAGGGGGGGTCTCTGGAAACACCATATATTTT
CDR3aa: CASSHTGGVSGNTIYF

v_gene: TRBV27
d_gene: -
abundance: -
j_gene: TRBJ2-3
CDR3nt: TGTGCCAGCAGCGCCGTACGGGTGGCTAGCACAGATACGCAGTATTTT
CDR3aa: CASSAVRVASTDTQYF

v_gene: TRBV19
d_gene: TRBD1
abundance: -
j_gene: TRBJ1-5
CDR3nt: TGTGCCAGTAGTATAGATCCCGGCAGGGGGCGAAATCAGCCCCAGCATTTT
CDR3aa: CASSIDPGRGRNQPQHF

v_gene: TRBV28
d_gene: -
abundance: -
j_gene: TRBJ1-2
CDR3nt: TGTGCCAGCTATACTGGGACACTACTTATAGATGGCTACACCTTC
CDR3aa: CASYTGTLLIDGYTF

v_gene: TRBV18
d_gene: TRBD2
abundance: few
j_gene: TRBJ2-5
CDR3nt: TGTGCCAGCTCACCTCGACGAAAGACTAGCGGGGCCACCCAAGAGACCCAGTACTTC
CDR3aa: CASSPRRKTSGATQETQYF

v_gene: TRBV7-9
d_gene: TRBD1
abundance: -
j_gene: TRBJ2-1
CDR3nt: TGTGCCAGCAGCCCCCGGACAGGGATCGATGAGCAGTTCTTC
CDR3aa: CASSPRTGIDEQFF

v_gene: TRBV7-9
d_gene: -
abundance: -
j_gene: TRBJ2-7
CDR3nt: TGTGCCAGCAGCTCCCTCCTAGTGAACGAGCAGTACTTC
CDR3aa: CASSSLLVNEQYF

v_gene: TRBV7-8
d_gene: TRBD1
abundance: -
j_gene: TRBJ2-7
CDR3nt: TGTGCCAGCAGCCTTGACAGGGGCTACGAGCAGTACTTC
CDR3aa: CASSLDRGYEQYF

v_gene: TRBV19
d_gene: -
abundance: -
j_gene: TRBJ1-6
CDR3nt: TGTGCCAGTAGCAGAGGGACAACAATTTCTAATTCACCCCTCCACTTT
CDR3aa: CASSRGTTISNSPLHF

v_gene: TRBV27
d_gene: TRBD1
abundance: -
j_gene: TRBJ1-1
CDR3nt: TGTGCCAGCAGTCCCTTGGGACAGGCGAACACTGAAGCTTTCTTT
CDR3aa: CASSPLGQANTEAFF